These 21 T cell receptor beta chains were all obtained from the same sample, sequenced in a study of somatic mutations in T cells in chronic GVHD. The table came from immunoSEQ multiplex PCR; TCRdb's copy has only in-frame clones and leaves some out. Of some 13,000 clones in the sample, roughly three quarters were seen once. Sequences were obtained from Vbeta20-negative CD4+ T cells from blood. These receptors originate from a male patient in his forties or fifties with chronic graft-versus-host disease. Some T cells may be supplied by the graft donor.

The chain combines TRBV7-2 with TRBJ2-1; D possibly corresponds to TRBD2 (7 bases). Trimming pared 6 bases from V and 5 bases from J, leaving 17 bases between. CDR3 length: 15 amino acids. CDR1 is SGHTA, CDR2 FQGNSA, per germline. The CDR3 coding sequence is TGTGCCAGCAGGAAGGGGGGCGGGGGAGACAATGAGCAGTTCTTC. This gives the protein CASRKGGGGDNEQFF. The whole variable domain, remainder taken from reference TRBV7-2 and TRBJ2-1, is GAGVSQSPSNKVTEKGKDVELRCDPISGHTALYWYRQSLGQGLEFLIYFQGNSAPDKSGLPSDRFSAERTGGSVSTLTIQRTQQEDSAVYLCASRKGGGGDNEQFFGPGTRLTVL.

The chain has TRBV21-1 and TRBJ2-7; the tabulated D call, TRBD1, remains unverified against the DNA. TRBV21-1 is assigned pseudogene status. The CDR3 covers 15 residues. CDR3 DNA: TGTGCCAGCAGCAAAGTGGCAGGGATTGACTACGAGCAGTACTTC. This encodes CASSKVAGIDYEQYF.

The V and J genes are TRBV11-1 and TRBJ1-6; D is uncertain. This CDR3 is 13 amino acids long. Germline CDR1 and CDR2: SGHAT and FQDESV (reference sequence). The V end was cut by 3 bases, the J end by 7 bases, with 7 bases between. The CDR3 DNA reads TGTGCCAGCAGCTTTACCCAGAATTCACCCCTCCACTTT. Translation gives CASSFTQNSPLHF.

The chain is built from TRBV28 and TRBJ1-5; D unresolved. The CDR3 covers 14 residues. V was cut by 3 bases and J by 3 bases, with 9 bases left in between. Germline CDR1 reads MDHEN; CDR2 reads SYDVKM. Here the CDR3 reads CASSLVEFNQPQHF. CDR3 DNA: TGTGCCAGCAGTTTGGTAGAGTTCAATCAGCCCCAGCATTTT.

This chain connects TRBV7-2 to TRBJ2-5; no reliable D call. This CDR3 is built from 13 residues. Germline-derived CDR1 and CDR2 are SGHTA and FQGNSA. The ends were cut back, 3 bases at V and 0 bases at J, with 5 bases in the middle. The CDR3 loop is CASSLSYQETQYF. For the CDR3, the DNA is TGTGCCAGCAGCTTGTCGTACCAAGAGACCCAGTACTTC.

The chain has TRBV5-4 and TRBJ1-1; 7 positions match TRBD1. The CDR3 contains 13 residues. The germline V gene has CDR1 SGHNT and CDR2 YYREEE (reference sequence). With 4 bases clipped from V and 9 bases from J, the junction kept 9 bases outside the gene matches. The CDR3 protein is CASSAGQVGKAFF. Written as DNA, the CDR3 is TGTGCCAGCAGCGCCGGACAGGTTGGAAAAGCTTTCTTT.

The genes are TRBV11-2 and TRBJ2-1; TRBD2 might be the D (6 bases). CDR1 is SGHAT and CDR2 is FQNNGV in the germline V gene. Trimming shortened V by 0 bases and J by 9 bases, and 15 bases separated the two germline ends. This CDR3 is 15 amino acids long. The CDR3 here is CASSLDWAGWGEQFF. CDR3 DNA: TGTGCCAGCAGCTTAGATTGGGCGGGATGGGGTGAGCAGTTCTTC.

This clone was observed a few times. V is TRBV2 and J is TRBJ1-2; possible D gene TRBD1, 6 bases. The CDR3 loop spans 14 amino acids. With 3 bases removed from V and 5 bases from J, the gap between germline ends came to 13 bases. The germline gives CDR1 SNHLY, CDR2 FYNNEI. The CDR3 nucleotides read TGTGCCAGCAGTGAGCAGGGGTCAAATTATGGCTACACCTTC. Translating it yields CASSEQGSNYGYTF.

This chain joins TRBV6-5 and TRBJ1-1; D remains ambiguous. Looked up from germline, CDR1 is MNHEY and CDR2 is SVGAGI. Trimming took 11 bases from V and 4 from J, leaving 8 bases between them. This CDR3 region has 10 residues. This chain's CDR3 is CAVRSTEAFF. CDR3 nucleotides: TGTGCCGTGCGTTCCACTGAAGCTTTCTTT.

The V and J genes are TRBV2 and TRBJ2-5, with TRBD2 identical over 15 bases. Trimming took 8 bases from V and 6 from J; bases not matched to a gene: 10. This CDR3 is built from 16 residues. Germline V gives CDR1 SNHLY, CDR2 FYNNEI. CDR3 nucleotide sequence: TGTGCCAGCTCCCGGACTAGCGGGGGGGCTCGTCAGACCCAGTACTTC. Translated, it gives CASSRTSGGARQTQYF.

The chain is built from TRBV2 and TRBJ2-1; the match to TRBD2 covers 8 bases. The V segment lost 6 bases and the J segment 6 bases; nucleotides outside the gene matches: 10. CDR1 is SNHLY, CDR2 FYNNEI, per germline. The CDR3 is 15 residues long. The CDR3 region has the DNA TGTGCCAGCAGGCTTAGCGGGACCTGGGGCAATGAGCAGTTCTTC. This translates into CASRLSGTWGNEQFF.

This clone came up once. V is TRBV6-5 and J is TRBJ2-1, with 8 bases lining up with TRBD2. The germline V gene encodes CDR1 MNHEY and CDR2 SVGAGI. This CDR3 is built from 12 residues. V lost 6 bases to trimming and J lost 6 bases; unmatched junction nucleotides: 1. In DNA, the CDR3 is TGTGCCAGCAGCGGGAGGGCCAATGAGCAGTTCTTC. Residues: CASSGRANEQFF.

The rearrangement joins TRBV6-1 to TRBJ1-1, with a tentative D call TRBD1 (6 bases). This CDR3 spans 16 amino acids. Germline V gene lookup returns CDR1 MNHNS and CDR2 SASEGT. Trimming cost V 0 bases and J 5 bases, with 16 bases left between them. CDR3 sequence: CASSEAGRGGWTEAFF. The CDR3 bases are TGTGCCAGCAGTGAAGCGGGGAGGGGGGGGTGGACTGAAGCTTTCTTT.

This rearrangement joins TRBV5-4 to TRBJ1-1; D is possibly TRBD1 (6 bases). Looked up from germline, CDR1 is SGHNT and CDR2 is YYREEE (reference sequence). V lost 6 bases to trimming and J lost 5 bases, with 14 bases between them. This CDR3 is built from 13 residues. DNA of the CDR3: TGTGCCAGCACCCCCCAGCAGGGGACTGAAGCTTTCTTT. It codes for CASTPQQGTEAFF.

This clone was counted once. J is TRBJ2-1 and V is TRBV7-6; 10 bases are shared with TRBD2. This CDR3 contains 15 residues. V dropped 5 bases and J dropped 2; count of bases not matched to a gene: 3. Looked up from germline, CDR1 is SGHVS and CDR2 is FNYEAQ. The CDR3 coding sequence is TGTGCCAGCAGCGCTACTAGCGGGACCTACAATGAGCAGTTCTTC. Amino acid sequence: CASSATSGTYNEQFF. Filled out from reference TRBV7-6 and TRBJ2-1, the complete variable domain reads GAGVSQSPRYKVTKRGQDVALRCDPISGHVSLYWYRQALGQGPEFLTYFNYEAQQDKSGLPNDRFSAERPEGSISTLTIQRTEQRDSAMYRCASSATSGTYNEQFFGPGTRLTVL.

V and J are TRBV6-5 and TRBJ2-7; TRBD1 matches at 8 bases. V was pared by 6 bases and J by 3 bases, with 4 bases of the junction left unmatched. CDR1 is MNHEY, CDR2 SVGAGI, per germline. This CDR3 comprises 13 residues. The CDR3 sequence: CASRQGGFYEQYF. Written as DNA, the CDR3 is TGTGCCAGCAGACAGGGGGGTTTCTACGAGCAGTACTTC.

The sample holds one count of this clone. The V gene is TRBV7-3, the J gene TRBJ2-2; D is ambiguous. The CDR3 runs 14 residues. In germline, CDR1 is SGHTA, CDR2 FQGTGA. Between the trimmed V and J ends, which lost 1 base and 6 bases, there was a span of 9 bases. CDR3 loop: CASSLMGSPGELFF. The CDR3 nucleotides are TGTGCCAGCAGCTTAATGGGCTCACCCGGGGAGCTGTTTTTT.

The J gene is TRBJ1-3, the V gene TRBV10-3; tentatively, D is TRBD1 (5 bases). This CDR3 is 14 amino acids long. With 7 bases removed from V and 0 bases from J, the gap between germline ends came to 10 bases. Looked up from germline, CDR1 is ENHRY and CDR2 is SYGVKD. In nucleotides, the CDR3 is TGTGCCATCACGGGGGTAACCTCTGGAAACACCATATATTTT. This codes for CAITGVTSGNTIYF.

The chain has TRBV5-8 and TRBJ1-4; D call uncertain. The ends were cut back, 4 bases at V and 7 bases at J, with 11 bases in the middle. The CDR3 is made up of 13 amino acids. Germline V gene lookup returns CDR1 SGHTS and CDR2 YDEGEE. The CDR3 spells CASSLRGGEKLFF. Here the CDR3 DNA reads TGTGCCAGCAGCCTCCGGGGAGGTGAAAAACTGTTTTTT.

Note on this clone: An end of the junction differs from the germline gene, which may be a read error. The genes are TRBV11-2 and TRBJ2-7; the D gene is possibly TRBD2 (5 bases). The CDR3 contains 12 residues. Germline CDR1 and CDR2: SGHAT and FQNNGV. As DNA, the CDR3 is TGTGCCAGCAGCTTGCGTTCCTCCGGGCGGGACTTC. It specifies CASSLRSSGRDF.

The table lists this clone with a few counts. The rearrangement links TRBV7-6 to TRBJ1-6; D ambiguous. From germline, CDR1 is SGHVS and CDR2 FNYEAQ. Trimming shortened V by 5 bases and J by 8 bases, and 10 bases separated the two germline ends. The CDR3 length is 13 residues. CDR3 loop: CASSPEGYSPLHF. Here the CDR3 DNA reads TGTGCCAGCAGCCCCGAGGGATATTCACCCCTCCACTTT. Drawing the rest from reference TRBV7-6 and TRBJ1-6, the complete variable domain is GAGVSQSPRYKVTKRGQDVALRCDPISGHVSLYWYRQALGQGPEFLTYFNYEAQQDKSGLPNDRFSAERPEGSISTLTIQRTEQRDSAMYRCASSPEGYSPLHFGNGTRLTVT.